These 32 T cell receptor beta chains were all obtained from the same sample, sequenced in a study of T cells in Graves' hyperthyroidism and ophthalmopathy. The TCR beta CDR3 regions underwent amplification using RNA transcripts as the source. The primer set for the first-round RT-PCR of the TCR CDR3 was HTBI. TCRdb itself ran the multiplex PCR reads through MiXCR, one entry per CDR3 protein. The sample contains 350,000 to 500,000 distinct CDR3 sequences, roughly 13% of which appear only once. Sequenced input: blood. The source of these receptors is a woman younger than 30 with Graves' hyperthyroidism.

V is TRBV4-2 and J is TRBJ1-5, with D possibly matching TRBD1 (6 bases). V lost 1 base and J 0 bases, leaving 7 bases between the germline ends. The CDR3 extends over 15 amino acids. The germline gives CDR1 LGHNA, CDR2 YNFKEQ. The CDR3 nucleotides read TGTGCCAGCAGCCAAGTGGGGGCTAGCAATCAGCCCCAGCATTTT. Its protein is CASSQVGASNQPQHF.

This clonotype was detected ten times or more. The CDR3 DNA sequence: TGTGCCAGCAGTCCCCTCTCGAACACTGAAGCTTTCTTT. Encoded protein: CASSPLSNTEAFF. The chain joins TRBV3-1 to TRBJ1-1, with D hard to call. V was clipped by 6 bases and J by 1 base, with 9 bases between them. Germline V CDR1 and CDR2: LGHDT, YNNKEL (reference sequence). CDR3 length: 13 amino acids.

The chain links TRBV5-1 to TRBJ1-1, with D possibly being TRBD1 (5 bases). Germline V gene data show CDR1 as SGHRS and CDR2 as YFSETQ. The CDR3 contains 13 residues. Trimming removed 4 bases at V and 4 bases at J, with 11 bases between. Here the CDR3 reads CASSRGTGTEAFF. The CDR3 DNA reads TGCGCCAGCAGCAGGGGTACGGGCACTGAAGCTTTCTTT.

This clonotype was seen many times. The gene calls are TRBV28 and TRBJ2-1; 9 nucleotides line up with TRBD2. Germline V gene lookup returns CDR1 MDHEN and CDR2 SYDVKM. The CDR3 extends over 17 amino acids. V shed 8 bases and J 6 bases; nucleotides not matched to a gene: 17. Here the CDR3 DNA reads TGTGCCAGCGGTCTAAGTAGCGGGAGTAAGCGGGGCAATGAGCAGTTCTTC. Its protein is CASGLSSGSKRGNEQFF.

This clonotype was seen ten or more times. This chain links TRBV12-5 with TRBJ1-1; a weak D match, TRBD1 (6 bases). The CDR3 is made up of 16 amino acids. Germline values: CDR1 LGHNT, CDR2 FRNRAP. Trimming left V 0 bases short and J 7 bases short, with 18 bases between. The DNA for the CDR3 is TGTGCTAGTGGTTTGGTACAGGGTGGGACCCCAATTGAAGCTTTCTTT. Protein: CASGLVQGGTPIEAFF.

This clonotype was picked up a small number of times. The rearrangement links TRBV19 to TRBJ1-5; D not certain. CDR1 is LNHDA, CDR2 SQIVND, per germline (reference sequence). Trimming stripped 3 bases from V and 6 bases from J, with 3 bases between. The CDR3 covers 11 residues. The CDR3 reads CASSIGQPQHF. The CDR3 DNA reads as TGTGCCAGTAGTATCGGTCAGCCCCAGCATTTT.

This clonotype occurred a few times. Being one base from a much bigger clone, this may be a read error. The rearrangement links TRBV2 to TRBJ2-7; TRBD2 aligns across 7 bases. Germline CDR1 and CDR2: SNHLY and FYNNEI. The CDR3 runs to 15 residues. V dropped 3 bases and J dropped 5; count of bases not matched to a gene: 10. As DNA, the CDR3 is TGTGCCAGCAGTGAGAAGTGGGGGGGACTCCACGAGCAGTACTTC. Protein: CASSEKWGGLHEQYF.

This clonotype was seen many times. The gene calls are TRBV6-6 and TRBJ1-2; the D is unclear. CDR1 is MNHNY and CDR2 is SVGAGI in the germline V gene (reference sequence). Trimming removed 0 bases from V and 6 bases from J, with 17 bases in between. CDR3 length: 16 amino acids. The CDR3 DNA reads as TGTGCCAGCAGTTACTCGATAGCGGCGTTCGTGAATGGCTACACCTTC. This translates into CASSYSIAAFVNGYTF.

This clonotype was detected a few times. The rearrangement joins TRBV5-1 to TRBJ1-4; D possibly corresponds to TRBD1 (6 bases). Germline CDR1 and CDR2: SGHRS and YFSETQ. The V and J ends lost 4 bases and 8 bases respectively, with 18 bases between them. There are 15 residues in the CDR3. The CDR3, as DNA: TGCGCCAGCAGCCAGGACACGACCGGGACAGAAAAACTGTTTTTT. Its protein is CASSQDTTGTEKLFF. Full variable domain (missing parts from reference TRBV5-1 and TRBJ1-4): KAGVTQTPRYLIKTRGQQVTLSCSPISGHRSVSWYQQTPGQGLQFLFEYFSETQRNKGNFPGRFSGRQFSNSRSEMNVSTLELGDSALYLCASSQDTTGTEKLFFGSGTQLSVL.

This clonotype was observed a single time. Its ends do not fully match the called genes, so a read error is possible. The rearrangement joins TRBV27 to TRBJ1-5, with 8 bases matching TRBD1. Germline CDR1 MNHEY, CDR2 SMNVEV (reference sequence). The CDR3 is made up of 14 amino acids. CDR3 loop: CASSPDRGNQPRHF. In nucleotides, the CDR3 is TGTGCCAGCAGCCCTGACAGGGGCAATCAGCCCCGGCATTTT.

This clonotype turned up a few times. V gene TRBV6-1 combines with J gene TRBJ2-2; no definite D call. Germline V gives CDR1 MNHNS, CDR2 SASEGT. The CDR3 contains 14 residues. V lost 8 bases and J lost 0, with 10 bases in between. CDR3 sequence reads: CASQAKANTGELFF. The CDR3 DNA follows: TGTGCCAGCCAGGCCAAGGCGAACACCGGGGAGCTGTTTTTT.

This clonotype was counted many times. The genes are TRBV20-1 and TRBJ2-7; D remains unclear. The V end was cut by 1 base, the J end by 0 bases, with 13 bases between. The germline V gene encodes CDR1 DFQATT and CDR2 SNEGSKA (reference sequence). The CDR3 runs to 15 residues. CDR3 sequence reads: CSARGPSGRSYEQYF. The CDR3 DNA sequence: TGCAGTGCTAGAGGCCCCTCCGGCCGCTCCTACGAGCAGTACTTC.

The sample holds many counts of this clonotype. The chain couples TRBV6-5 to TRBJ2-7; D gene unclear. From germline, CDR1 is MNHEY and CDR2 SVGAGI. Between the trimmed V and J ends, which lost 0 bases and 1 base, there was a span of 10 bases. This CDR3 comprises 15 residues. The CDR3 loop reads CASSYSMARSYEQYF. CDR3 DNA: TGTGCCAGCAGTTACTCGATGGCGCGATCCTACGAGCAGTACTTC.

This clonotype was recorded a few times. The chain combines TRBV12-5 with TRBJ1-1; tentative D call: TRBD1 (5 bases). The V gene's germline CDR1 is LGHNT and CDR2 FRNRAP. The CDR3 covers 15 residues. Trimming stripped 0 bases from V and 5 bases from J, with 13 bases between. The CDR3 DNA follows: TGTGCTAGTGGTTTGGTACTTGCAGGGAATACTGAAGCTTTCTTT. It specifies CASGLVLAGNTEAFF.

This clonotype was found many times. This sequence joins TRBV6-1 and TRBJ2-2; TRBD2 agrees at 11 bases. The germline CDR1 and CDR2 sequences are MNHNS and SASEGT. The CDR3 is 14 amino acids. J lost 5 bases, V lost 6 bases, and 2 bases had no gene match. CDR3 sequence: CASRVAGGTGELFF. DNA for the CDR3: TGTGCCAGCAGAGTAGCGGGAGGGACCGGGGAGCTGTTTTTT.

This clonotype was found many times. In DNA form, the CDR3 reads TGTGCCTGGAACGAGGGGACAGGGTCTTTCGAGCAGTACTTC. It is translated as CAWNEGTGSFEQYF. The J gene is TRBJ2-7, the V gene TRBV30; TRBD1 matches at 9 bases. V lost 4 bases and J lost 6; bases outside the gene matches: 10. The CDR3 covers 14 residues. CDR1 is GTSNPN and CDR2 is SVGIG in the germline V gene (reference sequence).

The CDR3 nucleotides read TGTGCCAGCGGGACAGGGGTAGAGACCCAGTACTTC. Protein sequence: CASGTGVETQYF. This sequence joins TRBV9 and TRBJ2-5; 10 bases align to TRBD1. The CDR3 spans 12 residues. Germline V lookup: CDR1 SGDLS, CDR2 YYNGEE. V shed 7 bases, J shed 4 bases, and the junction held 1 base outside the gene matches.

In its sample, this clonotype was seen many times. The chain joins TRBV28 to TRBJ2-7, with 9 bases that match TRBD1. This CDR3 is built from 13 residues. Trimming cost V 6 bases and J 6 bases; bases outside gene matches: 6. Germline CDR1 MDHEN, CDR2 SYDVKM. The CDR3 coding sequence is TGTGCCAGCAGGGGGGGACAGGGCCTCGAGCAGTACTTC. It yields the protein CASRGGQGLEQYF.

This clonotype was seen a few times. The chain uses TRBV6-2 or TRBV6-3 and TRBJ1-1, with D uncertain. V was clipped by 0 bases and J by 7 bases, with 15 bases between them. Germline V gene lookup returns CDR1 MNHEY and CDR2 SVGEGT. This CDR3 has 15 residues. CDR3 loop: CASSYSVRGTDEAFF. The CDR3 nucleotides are TGTGCCAGCAGTTACTCTGTGCGAGGTACGGATGAAGCTTTCTTT.

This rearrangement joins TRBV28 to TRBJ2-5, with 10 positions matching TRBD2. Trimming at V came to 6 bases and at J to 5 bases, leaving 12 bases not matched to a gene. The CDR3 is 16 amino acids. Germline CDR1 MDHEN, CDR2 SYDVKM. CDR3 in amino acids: CASSWSGRASWETQYF. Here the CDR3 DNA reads TGTGCCAGCAGCTGGAGCGGGAGGGCCTCATGGGAGACCCAGTACTTC.

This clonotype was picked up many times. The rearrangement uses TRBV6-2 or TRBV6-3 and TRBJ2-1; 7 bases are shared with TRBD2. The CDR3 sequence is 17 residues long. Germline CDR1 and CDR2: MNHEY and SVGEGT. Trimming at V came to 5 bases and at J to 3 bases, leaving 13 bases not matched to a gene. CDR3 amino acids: CASSRPGLRPLYNEQFF. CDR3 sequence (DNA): TGTGCCAGCAGTCGACCGGGACTACGTCCTCTCTACAATGAGCAGTTCTTC.

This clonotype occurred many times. The chain's CDR3 is CSARSTTGDRIEQYF. CDR3 coding DNA: TGCAGTGCTCGGTCAACGACAGGGGATCGTATCGAGCAGTACTTC. This chain joins TRBV20-1 and TRBJ2-7; 8 bases line up with TRBD1. CDR3 size: 15 residues. Trimming at V came to 5 bases and at J to 6 bases, leaving 15 bases not matched to a gene. CDR1 is DFQATT, CDR2 SNEGSKA, per germline (reference sequence).

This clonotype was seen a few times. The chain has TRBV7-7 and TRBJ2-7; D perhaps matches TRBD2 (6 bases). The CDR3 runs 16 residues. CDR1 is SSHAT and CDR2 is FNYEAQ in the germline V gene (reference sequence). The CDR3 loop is CASAESQRAYSYEQYF. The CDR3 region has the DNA TGTGCTAGCGCGGAGTCACAGCGGGCCTACTCCTACGAGCAGTACTTC.

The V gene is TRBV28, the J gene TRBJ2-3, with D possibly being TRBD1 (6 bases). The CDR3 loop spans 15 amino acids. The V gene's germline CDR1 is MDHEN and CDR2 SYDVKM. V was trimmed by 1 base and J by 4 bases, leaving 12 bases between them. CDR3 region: CASSLLGGGPDTQYF. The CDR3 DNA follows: TGTGCCAGCAGTTTATTAGGGGGTGGGCCAGATACGCAGTATTTT.

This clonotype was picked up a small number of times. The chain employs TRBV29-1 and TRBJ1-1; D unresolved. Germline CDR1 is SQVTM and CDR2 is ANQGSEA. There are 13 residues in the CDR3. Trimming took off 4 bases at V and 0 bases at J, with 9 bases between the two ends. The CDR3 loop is CSVAGKLNTEAFF. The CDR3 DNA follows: TGCAGCGTTGCGGGGAAGTTGAACACTGAAGCTTTCTTT.

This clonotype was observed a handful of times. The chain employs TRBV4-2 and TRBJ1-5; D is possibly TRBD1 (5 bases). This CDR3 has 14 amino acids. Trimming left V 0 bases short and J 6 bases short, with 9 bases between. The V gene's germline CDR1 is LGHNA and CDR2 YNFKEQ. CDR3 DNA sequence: TGTGCCAGCAGCCAAGAAGCAGGGAGTCAGCCCCAGCATTTT. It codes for CASSQEAGSQPQHF.

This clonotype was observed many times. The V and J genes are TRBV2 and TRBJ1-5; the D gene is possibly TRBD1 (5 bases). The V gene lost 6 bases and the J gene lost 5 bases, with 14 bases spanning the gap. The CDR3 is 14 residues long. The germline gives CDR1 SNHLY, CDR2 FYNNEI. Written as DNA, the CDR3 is TGTGCCAGCAGACTGGACACAAGTTATCAGCCCCAGCATTTT. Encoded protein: CASRLDTSYQPQHF.

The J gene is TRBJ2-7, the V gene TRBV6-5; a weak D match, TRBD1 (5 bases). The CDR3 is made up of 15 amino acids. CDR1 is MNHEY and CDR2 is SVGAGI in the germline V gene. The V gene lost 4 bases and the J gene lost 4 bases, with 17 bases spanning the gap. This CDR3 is CASSWVTETAYEQYF. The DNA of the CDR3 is TGTGCCAGCAGTTGGGTGACAGAGACCGCGTACGAGCAGTACTTC.

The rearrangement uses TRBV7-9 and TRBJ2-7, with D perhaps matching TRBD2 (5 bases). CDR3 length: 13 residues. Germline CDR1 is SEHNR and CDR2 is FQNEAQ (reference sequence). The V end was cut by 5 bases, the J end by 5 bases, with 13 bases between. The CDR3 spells CASSPTGFHEQYF. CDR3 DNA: TGTGCCAGCAGCCCCACGGGGTTCCACGAGCAGTACTTC. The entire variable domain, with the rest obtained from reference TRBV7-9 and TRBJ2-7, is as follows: DTGVSQNPRHKITKRGQNVTFRCDPISEHNRLYWYRQTLGQGPEFLTYFQNEAQLEKSRLLSDRFSAERPKGSFSTLEIQRTEQGDSAMYLCASSPTGFHEQYFGPGTRLTVT.

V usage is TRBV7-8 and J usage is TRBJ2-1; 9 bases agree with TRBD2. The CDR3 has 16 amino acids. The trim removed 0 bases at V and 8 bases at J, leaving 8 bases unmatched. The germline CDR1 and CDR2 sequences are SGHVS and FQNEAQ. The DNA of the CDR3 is TGTGCCAGCAGCTTAGCCCCGGGACTAGCTCGGGATGAGCAGTTCTTC. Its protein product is CASSLAPGLARDEQFF. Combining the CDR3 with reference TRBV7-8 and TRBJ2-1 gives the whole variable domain GAGVSQSPRYKVAKRGQDVALRCDPISGHVSLFWYQQALGQGPEFLTYFQNEAQLDKSGLPSDRFFAERPEGSVSTLKIQRTQQEDSAVYLCASSLAPGLARDEQFFGPGTRLTVL.

This CDR3 reads CASSVLRVAAVYEQYF. DNA of the CDR3: TGTGCCAGCAGCGTCCTCCGGGTAGCGGCCGTCTACGAGCAGTACTTC. The rearrangement joins TRBV3-1 to TRBJ2-7, with D maybe TRBD2 (6 bases). Trimming pared 5 bases from V and 3 bases from J, leaving 20 bases between. The CDR3 sequence is 16 residues long. Germline V CDR1 and CDR2: LGHDT, YNNKEL (reference sequence).

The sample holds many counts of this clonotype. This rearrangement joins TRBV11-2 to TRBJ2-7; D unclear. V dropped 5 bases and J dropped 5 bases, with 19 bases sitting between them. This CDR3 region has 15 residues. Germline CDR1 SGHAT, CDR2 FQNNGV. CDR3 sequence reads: CASSLRGGQMDEQYF. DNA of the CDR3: TGTGCCAGCAGCCTACGCGGTGGGCAGATGGACGAGCAGTACTTC.